This T cell receptor beta chain was identified during a study of T cell responses to AZD1222 COVID-19 vaccine. Study conclusions and caveats: When two AZD1222 doses had been given, Spike-specific TCR breadth and depth rose. In all cases, repertoires were sampled only after the peak T cell response.

In regard to this clone: Its antigen is as yet unknown.

Germline CDR1 and CDR2: LGHNA and YNFKEQ. This CDR3 comprises 13 residues. Trimming removed 1 base from V and 3 bases from J, with 6 bases in between. The repertoire was sequenced with immunoSEQ multiplex PCR; TCRdb's copy has only in-frame clones and lacks some. The sample lists more than 150,000 clones, about 88% occurring once. This clonotype was obtained from an adult who had recovered from COVID-19. The material was peripheral blood, obtained after recovery from COVID-19. The gene calls are TRBV4-2 and TRBJ2-5; D is tentatively TRBD1 or TRBD2 (5 bases each). The CDR3 DNA follows: TGTGCCAGCAGCCAAGTGGGGGAAGAGACCCAGTACTTC. This translates into CASSQVGEETQYF.